The clone carrying this T cell receptor beta chain was counted only a few times. TCRdb's table, derived via immunoSEQ multiplex PCR, lists solely in-frame clones and lacks some. The table lists about 55,000 clones, 75% to 90% of them singletons. These data originate in a study of OX40 agonist ivuxolimab in advanced cancers. V was pared by 3 bases and J by 2 bases, with 12 bases between. Germline CDR1 reads SEHNR; CDR2 reads FQNEAQ (reference sequence). The CDR3 sequence is 15 residues long. The receptor was derived from an adult with an advanced solid tumor such as melanoma, head and neck, liver or kidney cancer. The source material was CD4+ or CD8+ T cells sorted from blood, sampled in a trial of the OX40 agonist ivuxolimab. The rearrangement uses TRBV7-9 and TRBJ2-3; D gene ambiguous. CDR3 amino acids: CASSFSGRLTDTQYF. The CDR3 region has the DNA TGTGCCAGCAGCTTTTCCGGTAGGCTCACAGATACGCAGTATTTT.